Each of the 5 T cell receptor beta chains below was sequenced from the same sample in a study of blood T cell repertoires in COVID-19. The protocol was immunoSEQ multiplex PCR, while the TCRdb copy is restricted to in-frame clones and leaves out a portion. The sample has approximately 89,000 clones, around 75% seen once. The source material was peripheral blood. Source of these receptors: a man aged 65 to 79 with acute or convalescent COVID-19.

This rearrangement joins TRBV5-6 to TRBJ2-4, with D possibly TRBD1 on 6 matching bases. The CDR3 totals 14 residues. Germline loops: CDR1 SGHDT, CDR2 YYEEEE. V was pared by 4 bases and J by 9 bases, with 17 bases between. The CDR3 bases are TGTGCCAGCAGCCCTCCAGGGGCTTCAGGCATTCAGTACTTC. Protein: CASSPPGASGIQYF.

The chain combines TRBV9 with TRBJ2-3; 13 nucleotides align to TRBD2. The CDR3 loop spans 17 amino acids. V lost 4 bases, J lost 5 bases, and 10 bases stayed unmatched. The germline V gene encodes CDR1 SGDLS and CDR2 YYNGEE. DNA for the CDR3: TGTGCCAGCAGCCCCCGGACTAGCGGGAGCTGGAAAGATACGCAGTATTTT. Translated, it gives CASSPRTSGSWKDTQYF.

The CDR3 spells CASSLKGQGGGQPQHF. The CDR3 coding sequence is TGTGCCAGCAGCCTAAAGGGACAGGGCGGCGGTCAGCCCCAGCATTTT. The rearrangement uses TRBV5-6 and TRBJ1-5, with 9 positions matching TRBD1. This CDR3 has 16 amino acids. The J segment lost 6 bases and the V segment lost 4 bases, leaving 11 bases of the junction unmatched. Germline lookup yields CDR1 SGHDT and CDR2 YYEEEE.

CDR3: CASSQQVPGQGNTGELFF. CDR3 DNA sequence: TGCGCCAGCAGCCAGCAAGTTCCGGGACAGGGGAACACCGGGGAGCTGTTTTTT. The V call is TRBV4-3, the J call TRBJ2-2; the match to TRBD1 covers 9 bases. CDR1 is LGHNA and CDR2 is YSLEER in the germline V gene. This CDR3 is 18 amino acids long. The junction had 9 bases not matched to a gene; V was cut back by 3 bases and J by 1 base.

This rearrangement joins TRBV9 to TRBJ2-3; TRBD2 matches at 10 bases. Germline V gives CDR1 SGDLS, CDR2 YYNGEE. There are 14 residues in the CDR3. V lost 5 bases to trimming and J lost 3 bases; unmatched junction nucleotides: 3. CDR3 bases: TGTGCCAGCAGGGGGACTAGCGCGACAGATACGCAGTATTTT. It encodes CASRGTSATDTQYF.